The 28 T cell receptor beta chains below were found in one sample sequenced in a study of blood T cell repertoires in COVID-19. Sequencing was performed with immunoSEQ multiplex PCR; in TCRdb, only in-frame clones are kept and a portion is missing. The table lists about 200,000 clones, approximately 80% of them singletons, with roughly a fifth in the top ten. Input material: peripheral blood. All receptors derive from a human donor in a cohort sampled during active COVID-19.

This clone has just a few counts. The chain uses TRBV20-1 and TRBJ2-1; D may be TRBD1 or TRBD2 (11 bases each). CDR1 and CDR2 from the germline V gene are DFQATT and SNEGSKA (reference sequence). Trimming removed 5 bases from V and 6 bases from J, with 26 bases in between. This CDR3 has 17 residues. CDR3 DNA: TGCAGTGCTGGTGGACAGGGGGCCCTAGCGGGAGGCAATGAGCAGTTCTTC. Translated: CSAGGQGALAGGNEQFF.

V and J are TRBV11-2 and TRBJ1-1; TRBD1 agrees at 9 bases. CDR1 and CDR2 (germline): SGHAT, FQNNGV. J was trimmed by 11 bases and V by 0 bases; bases with no gene match: 7. This CDR3 is 14 amino acids long. The CDR3 sequence is CASSLERQGVAAFF. The CDR3 DNA sequence: TGTGCCAGCAGCTTAGAAAGACAGGGGGTTGCTGCTTTCTTT.

This chain joins TRBV28 and TRBJ2-2, with TRBD1 as a possible D gene (6 bases). There are 13 residues in the CDR3. The germline CDR1 and CDR2 sequences are MDHEN and SYDVKM. V was clipped by 10 bases and J by 9 bases, with 18 bases between them. The CDR3 coding sequence is TGTGCCACCCATACAGGGAACCGACGGGAGCTGTTTTTT. Amino acids: CATHTGNRRELFF.

This clone showed up just once. V and J are TRBV6-6 and TRBJ2-5; 8 nucleotides agree with TRBD1. CDR1 is MNHNY, CDR2 SVGAGI, per germline (reference sequence). V lost 6 bases to trimming and J lost 2 bases; unmatched junction nucleotides: 8. This CDR3 region has 15 residues. CDR3 sequence: CASSPRQGIQETQYF. The CDR3 DNA reads TGTGCCAGCAGCCCCAGACAGGGGATACAAGAGACCCAGTACTTC.

This chain uses TRBV20-1 with TRBJ2-7; 8 bases are shared with TRBD2. Unmatched junction bases numbered 6, after V lost 3 bases and J lost 5 bases. The V gene's germline CDR1 is DFQATT and CDR2 SNEGSKA (reference sequence). The CDR3 has 13 amino acids. Here the CDR3 DNA reads TGCAGTGCTAGTTCTAGCGGGTTCAACGAGCAGTACTTC. Its translation is CSASSSGFNEQYF.

The rearrangement uses TRBV29-1 and TRBJ1-3, with 9 nucleotides matching TRBD1. The V segment lost 6 bases and the J segment 4 bases; nucleotides outside the gene matches: 7. The germline V gene has CDR1 SQVTM and CDR2 ANQGSEA. This CDR3 comprises 14 residues. The CDR3 nucleotides are TGCAGCGTCGTCGCCGGGACAGGGGGAAACACCATATATTTT. This sequence encodes CSVVAGTGGNTIYF.

The chain joins TRBV30 to TRBJ2-5; D remains ambiguous. This CDR3 region has 12 residues. Germline V lookup: CDR1 GTSNPN, CDR2 SVGIG (reference sequence). The V end was cut by 0 bases, the J end by 10 bases, with 12 bases between. CDR3 sequence reads: CAWSVNVIVQYF. For the CDR3, the DNA is TGTGCCTGGAGTGTGAATGTAATAGTCCAGTACTTC. Full variable domain (remainder filled in from reference TRBV30 and TRBJ2-5): SQTIHQWPATLVQPVGSPLSLECTVEGTSNPNLYWYRQAAGRGLQLLFYSVGIGQISSEVPQNLSASRPQDRQFILSSKKLLLSDSGFYLCAWSVNVIVQYFGPGTRLLVL.

V and J are TRBV14 and TRBJ1-2; D not resolved. Germline V lookup: CDR1 SGHDN, CDR2 FVKESK. The CDR3 runs to 13 residues. V was clipped by 0 bases and J by 13 bases, with 15 bases between them. This CDR3 is CASSQDRYARLTF. CDR3 sequence (DNA): TGTGCCAGCAGCCAAGATCGGTACGCGCGACTCACCTTC.

The CDR3 DNA reads as TGTGCCAGCGGCGGACAGAACACCGGGGAGCTGTTTTTT. It specifies CASGGQNTGELFF. The chain employs TRBV27 and TRBJ2-2, with D perhaps TRBD1 (5 bases). Germline-derived CDR1 and CDR2 are MNHEY and SMNVEV (reference sequence). CDR3 size: 13 residues. Trimming left V 8 bases short and J 1 base short, with 8 bases between.

This clone was detected a few times. The rearrangement links TRBV27 to TRBJ1-2, with TRBD1 matching over 9 bases. The CDR3 spans 15 residues. Germline assignment: CDR1 MNHEY and CDR2 SMNVEV (reference sequence). After removal of 3 bases from V and 1 base from J, the junction contained 3 bases not matched to a gene. The CDR3 protein is CASSLSTGGNYGYTF. The DNA of the CDR3 is TGTGCCAGCAGTTTGTCGACAGGGGGTAACTATGGCTACACCTTC.

This sequence joins TRBV6-2 or TRBV6-3 and TRBJ1-5; maybe TRBD1 (6 bases). The V end lost 2 bases, the J end lost 4 bases, and 21 bases lay between the germline ends. Germline assignment: CDR1 MNHEY and CDR2 SVGEGT. CDR3 length: 18 residues. CDR3 DNA: TGTGCCAGCAGTTACACCCTAAAACGGACAGAGGAGAATCAGCCCCAGCATTTT. Encoded protein: CASSYTLKRTEENQPQHF.

The chain is built from TRBV18 and TRBJ2-1; tentatively, D is TRBD2 (6 bases). The CDR3 totals 15 residues. Germline V CDR1 and CDR2: KGHSH, LQKENI. Trimming left V 3 bases short and J 9 bases short, with 18 bases between. DNA of the CDR3: TGTGCCAGCTCACCCCGGAGGGCCGGTGTAGGTGAGCAGTTCTTC. Translating it yields CASSPRRAGVGEQFF.

The chain has TRBV6-5 and TRBJ2-1; TRBD2 agrees at 8 bases. Germline V gene data show CDR1 as MNHEY and CDR2 as SVGAGI. The trim removed 2 bases at V and 7 bases at J, leaving 7 bases unmatched. CDR3 length equals 15 residues. CDR3 protein: CASSYTGREDNEQFF. The CDR3, as DNA: TGTGCCAGCAGTTACACGGGGCGGGAGGATAATGAGCAGTTCTTC.

This clone occurred once. The V and J genes are TRBV9 and TRBJ1-1; D perhaps matches TRBD1 (5 bases). CDR1 and CDR2 from the germline V gene are SGDLS and YYNGEE. The CDR3 totals 14 residues. The germline V and J ends were trimmed by 4 bases and 5 bases, with 15 bases remaining between them. The CDR3, as DNA: TGTGCCAGCAGCTTTACCACAGGTCTGACTGAAGCTTTCTTT. Encoded protein: CASSFTTGLTEAFF.

The chain is built from TRBV5-4 and TRBJ2-3; unclear D gene. CDR1 and CDR2 from the germline V gene are SGHNT and YYREEE (reference sequence). The CDR3 is 15 residues long. V lost 0 bases to trimming and J lost 0 bases, with 8 bases between them. The CDR3 coding sequence is TGTGCCAGCAGCTTGGATGGGCCCAGCACAGATACGCAGTATTTT. As protein: CASSLDGPSTDTQYF. The full variable domain, rest sourced from reference TRBV5-4 and TRBJ2-3, is ETGVTQSPTHLIKTRGQQVTLRCSSQSGHNTVSWYQQALGQGPQFIFQYYREEENGRGNFPPRFSGLQFPNYSSELNVNALELDDSALYLCASSLDGPSTDTQYFGPGTRLTVL.

V gene TRBV7-9 combines with J gene TRBJ1-1; D is undetermined. This CDR3 comprises 14 residues. The germline V gene has CDR1 SEHNR and CDR2 FQNEAQ (reference sequence). V was cut by 1 base and J by 1 base, with 7 bases left in between. CDR3 region: CASSLGMANTEAFF. The DNA for the CDR3 is TGTGCCAGCAGCTTAGGCATGGCGAACACTGAAGCTTTCTTT.

The gene calls are TRBV5-1 and TRBJ2-2; a weak D match, TRBD1 (6 bases). Germline-derived CDR1 and CDR2 are SGHRS and YFSETQ. This CDR3 has 15 amino acids. Trimming left V 5 bases short and J 1 base short, with 12 bases between. The CDR3 nucleotides read TGCGCCAGCAGGTCCACAGGGCGGAACACCGGGGAGCTGTTTTTT. This encodes CASRSTGRNTGELFF.

The V gene is TRBV7-2, the J gene TRBJ2-1; D call uncertain. Germline CDR1 SGHTA, CDR2 FQGNSA. V gave up 5 bases and J gave up 10 bases, with 12 bases separating them. This CDR3 contains 12 residues. The CDR3 region has the DNA TGTGCCAGCAGCCTTTATCGCAGGGAGCAGTTCTTC. Protein product: CASSLYRREQFF.

The rearrangement joins TRBV29-1 to TRBJ2-5; 7 bases agree with TRBD1. Per the germline V gene, CDR1 is SQVTM and CDR2 is ANQGSEA. Trimming removed 3 bases from V and 1 base from J; junction bases left unmatched: 5. This CDR3 is 14 amino acids long. CDR3 sequence: CSVDTGDVQETQYF. For the CDR3, the DNA is TGCAGCGTTGACACAGGGGACGTCCAAGAGACCCAGTACTTC. Filled out from reference TRBV29-1 and TRBJ2-5, the complete variable domain reads SAVISQKPSRDICQRGTSLTIQCQVDSQVTMMFWYRQQPGQSLTLIATANQGSEATYESGFVIDKFPISRPNLTFSTLTVSNMSPEDSSIYLCSVDTGDVQETQYFGPGTRLLVL.

Here the CDR3 DNA reads TGTGCCAGCAGCTTGGCCCAGGGCAACGAGCAGTACTTC. This encodes CASSLAQGNEQYF. The chain joins TRBV5-4 to TRBJ2-7; weak D call: TRBD1 (5 bases). Germline CDR1 and CDR2: SGHNT and YYREEE (reference sequence). CDR3 length: 13 amino acids. Trimming cost V 0 bases and J 5 bases, with 9 bases left between them. Full variable domain (missing parts from reference TRBV5-4 and TRBJ2-7): ETGVTQSPTHLIKTRGQQVTLRCSSQSGHNTVSWYQQALGQGPQFIFQYYREEENGRGNFPPRFSGLQFPNYSSELNVNALELDDSALYLCASSLAQGNEQYFGPGTRLTVT.

V and J are TRBV29-1 and TRBJ2-5, with 8 bases fitting TRBD1. The CDR3 covers 13 residues. With 5 bases clipped from V and 4 bases from J, the junction kept 6 bases outside the gene matches. Germline V gene data show CDR1 as SQVTM and CDR2 as ANQGSEA. The CDR3 protein is CSVTRQGSETQYF. In DNA form, the CDR3 reads TGCAGCGTTACCCGACAGGGGTCAGAGACCCAGTACTTC. Supplemented by reference TRBV29-1 and TRBJ2-5, the full variable domain reads SAVISQKPSRDICQRGTSLTIQCQVDSQVTMMFWYRQQPGQSLTLIATANQGSEATYESGFVIDKFPISRPNLTFSTLTVSNMSPEDSSIYLCSVTRQGSETQYFGPGTRLLVL.

This clone was seen just once. V and J are TRBV19 and TRBJ2-5; 9 bases line up with TRBD1. Germline-derived CDR1 and CDR2 are LNHDA and SQIVND (reference sequence). This CDR3 is 13 amino acids long. J lost 7 bases, V lost 5 bases, and 5 bases had no gene match. CDR3 protein: CASSQQGAVTQYF. DNA for the CDR3: TGTGCCAGTAGTCAACAGGGGGCTGTGACCCAGTACTTC.

V is TRBV27 and J is TRBJ2-3, with no clear D. There are 13 residues in the CDR3. Germline CDR1 MNHEY, CDR2 SMNVEV (reference sequence). The V gene lost 6 bases and the J gene lost 3 bases, with 10 bases spanning the gap. For the CDR3, the DNA is TGTGCCAGCAGAACACACCAGACAGATACGCAGTATTTT. Protein product: CASRTHQTDTQYF.

This chain connects TRBV27 to TRBJ2-7, with 9 bases that match TRBD2. CDR1 is MNHEY and CDR2 is SMNVEV in the germline V gene (reference sequence). The trim removed 4 bases at V and 1 base at J, leaving 5 bases unmatched. The CDR3 is 15 amino acids. The CDR3 region is CASSWREGGSYEQYF. CDR3 nucleotides: TGTGCCAGCAGTTGGCGGGAGGGCGGGTCCTACGAGCAGTACTTC.

The J gene is TRBJ1-2, the V gene TRBV5-5, with TRBD1 matching 10 bases. CDR1 and CDR2 from the germline V gene are SGHKS and YYEKEE (reference sequence). The CDR3 runs 18 residues. The trim removed 5 bases at V and 3 bases at J, leaving 16 bases unmatched. The CDR3 reads CASSIRQTGGPRDYGYTF. Written as DNA, the CDR3 is TGTGCCAGCAGTATACGCCAGACAGGGGGCCCTCGGGACTATGGCTACACCTTC.

About this clone itself: The same CDR3 can be traced to other DNA sequences in this sample. The chain recombines TRBV6-2 or TRBV6-3 with TRBJ1-5; D unresolved. The CDR3 consists of 15 residues. The V gene lost 3 bases and the J gene lost 2 bases, with 11 bases spanning the gap. Germline CDR1 reads MNHEY; CDR2 reads SVGEGT. The CDR3 here is CASSYGRVGNQPQHF. CDR3 in DNA: TGTGCCAGCAGTTATGGCCGGGTTGGCAATCAGCCCCAGCATTTT.

The chain recombines TRBV3-1 (or the pseudogene TRBV3-2) with TRBJ2-3, with 10 nucleotides matching TRBD2. The J segment lost 0 bases and the V segment lost 3 bases, leaving 0 bases of the junction unmatched. The CDR3 totals 15 residues. Germline CDR1 and CDR2: LGHDT and YNNKEL (reference sequence). Here the CDR3 DNA reads TGTGCCAGCAGCCAGACTAGCGGGAGCACAGATACGCAGTATTTT. Its protein is CASSQTSGSTDTQYF.

The chain employs TRBV7-2 and TRBJ1-1, with 9 bases that match TRBD1. Looked up from germline, CDR1 is SGHTA and CDR2 is FQGNSA. This CDR3 has 14 amino acids. V lost 3 bases, J lost 5 bases, and 4 bases stayed unmatched. The CDR3, as DNA: TGTGCCAGCAGCTTCTACAGGGGGCTTACTGAAGCTTTCTTT. Translated, it gives CASSFYRGLTEAFF.